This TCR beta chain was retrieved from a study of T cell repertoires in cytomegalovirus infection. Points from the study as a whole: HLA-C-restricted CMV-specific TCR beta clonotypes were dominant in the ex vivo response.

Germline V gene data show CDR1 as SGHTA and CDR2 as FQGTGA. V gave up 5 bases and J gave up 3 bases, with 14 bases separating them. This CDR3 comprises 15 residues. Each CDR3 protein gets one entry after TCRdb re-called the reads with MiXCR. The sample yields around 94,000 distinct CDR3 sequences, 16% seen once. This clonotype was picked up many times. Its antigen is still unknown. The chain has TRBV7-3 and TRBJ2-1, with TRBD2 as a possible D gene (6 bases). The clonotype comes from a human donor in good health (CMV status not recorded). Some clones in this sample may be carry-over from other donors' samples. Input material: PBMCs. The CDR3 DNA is TGTGCCAGCAGCCTAGGACGGGAGAACTACAATGAGCAGTTCTTC. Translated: CASSLGRENYNEQFF.